Listed below are T cell receptor beta chains from one sample, sequenced in a study of metastatic and nonmetastatic thyroid tumors. TCRdb re-called the PCR reads via MiXCR. The table has some 50,000 clones, around 21% seen once. The sequencing input was blood. All receptors come from a male donor with papillary thyroid cancer or a benign thyroid nodule (not recorded which). Some clones in this sample may be carry-over from other donors' samples. Each CDR3 is given with its conserved first and last residue. The D gene is left open where the match is weak. The size of a clone is reported for some rows only, either as once, few or many, or as a class for expanded clones.

>many|TRBJ1-1|TRBV4-1|NA
TGCGCCAGCAGCTCCTCGGAATTTCTAACTGAAGCTTTCTTT
CASSSSEFLTEAFF
>many|TRBJ1-1|TRBV7-9|TRBD1
TGTGCCAGCAGCGACACAGGGGGCACTGAAGCTTTCTTT
CASSDTGGTEAFF
>many|TRBJ2-7|TRBV29-1|TRBD1
TGCAGCGTTGAAGATGGACAGGGTACTTACGAGCAGTACTTC
CSVEDGQGTYEQYF
>many|TRBJ2-3|TRBV24-1|TRBD2
TGTGCCACCAGTAGGGGACTAGCTGCGCAGTATTTT
CATSRGLAAQYF
>many|TRBJ2-3|TRBV24-1|TRBD2
TGTGCCACCACGGCTAGCGGGACGGATACGCAGTATTTT
CATTASGTDTQYF
>many|TRBJ1-3|TRBV9|NA
TGTGCCAGCAGCTCACCCCCCTCCCGGGCCGGCTCTGGAAACACCATATATTTT
CASSSPPSRAGSGNTIYF
>few|TRBJ1-2|TRBV19|NA
TGTGCCAGTAGCCGGGGAGTCGGCTATGGCTACACCTTC
CASSRGVGYGYTF
>many|TRBJ1-3|TRBV12-3/TRBV12-4|NA
TGTGCCAGTCAGGATTCTTCTGGAAACACCATATATTTT
CASQDSSGNTIYF
>NA|TRBJ2-1|TRBV5-4|TRBD1
TGTGCCAGCAGTAGGGACAGGGGTGACGATCAGTTCTTC
CASSRDRGDDQFF
>NA|TRBJ2-6|TRBV7-8|NA
TGTGCCAGCCGACTCCCTCGGGCGACTGGGGCCAACGTCCTGACTTTC
CASRLPRATGANVLTF
>many|TRBJ2-4|TRBV5-4|NA
TGTGCCAGCAGCGCCGGGGGCCTTGGGGTAGCCAAAAACATTCAGTACTTC
CASSAGGLGVAKNIQYF
>NA|TRBJ2-2|TRBV5-1|TRBD2
TGCGCCAGCAGCTTTGGACTAGCGAAAGCCGGGGAGCTGTTTTTT
CASSFGLAKAGELFF
>NA|TRBJ2-7|TRBV12-5|NA
TGTGCTAGTGGAAGGGGTGCCGAGCAGTACTTC
CASGRGAEQYF
>many|TRBJ1-5|TRBV30|TRBD1
TGTGCCTGGAGTGTATCAGGGGGTAGTCAGCCCCAGCATTTT
CAWSVSGGSQPQHF
>NA|TRBJ1-1|TRBV20-1|NA
TGCAGTGCTAGAGTTTCGGGGACGGGTCGAACTTTCTTT
CSARVSGTGRTFF
>few|TRBJ2-7|TRBV6-6|NA
TGTGCCAGCAGTTACGTTTCGGGTTCCTACGAGCAGTACTTC
CASSYVSGSYEQYF
>NA|TRBJ2-3|TRBV10-3|NA
TGTGCCATCAGTGAATTGAGTAGCACAGATACGCAGTATTTT
CAISELSSTDTQYF
>many|TRBJ2-2|TRBV5-1|TRBD1
TGCGCCAGCAGCTGGGGGACAGGCACCGGGGAGCTGTTTTTT
CASSWGTGTGELFF
>NA|TRBJ2-7|TRBV5-1|NA
TGCGCCAGCAGCAGGCCTGGAACTAGCTCCTACGAGCAGTACTTC
CASSRPGTSSYEQYF
>many|TRBJ1-5|TRBV12-3/TRBV12-4|NA
TGTGCCAGCAGTTTAGTAGGGAGGAATCAGCCCCAGCATTTT
CASSLVGRNQPQHF
>NA|TRBJ1-6|TRBV27|NA
TGTGCCAGCATTACTATTGGCTCCCTCGGAGGTTCACCCCTCCACTTT
CASITIGSLGGSPLHF
>many|TRBJ1-1|TRBV12-5|NA
TGTGCTAGTGGTTCCTCCACTATATCTGAAGCTTTCTTT
CASGSSTISEAFF
>many|TRBJ2-1|TRBV6-1|TRBD1
TGTGCCAGCAGCCTTTTTGGGACAGGGTACAATGAGCAGTTCTTC
CASSLFGTGYNEQFF
>many|TRBJ2-3|TRBV24-1|TRBD2
TGTGCCACCAGGCCTAGCGGGAGCATAGGTACGCAGTATTTT
CATRPSGSIGTQYF
>many|TRBJ2-4|TRBV6-1|NA
TGTGCCAGCAGACGACCGGACAGTCGAAACATTCAGTACTTC
CASRRPDSRNIQYF
>NA|TRBJ1-2|TRBV4-2|TRBD1
TGTGCCAGCAGCCAAGTGGACAGGGGTAATGGCTACACCTTC
CASSQVDRGNGYTF
>many|TRBJ1-1|TRBV27|NA
TGTGCCAGCAGTCTCATCGGGGGCCGCACTGAAGCTTTCTTT
CASSLIGGRTEAFF
>many|TRBJ2-2|TRBV9|NA
TGTGCCAGCAGCGTAGTGGGGACTGGTGGGGAGCTGTTTTTT
CASSVVGTGGELFF
>many|TRBJ1-6|TRBV2|NA
TGTGCCAGCCGCCGGGACACCAATAATTCACCCCTCCACTTT
CASRRDTNNSPLHF
>once|TRBJ1-6|TRBV4-1|TRBD1
TGCGCCAGCAGCCAAGGGTGGGGGACAGGGGGCAGTAATTCACCCCTCCACTTT
CASSQGWGTGGSNSPLHF
>many|TRBJ2-1|TRBV6-1|TRBD1
TGTGCCAGCAGTGACATCCCGGGACAGGGCAATGAGCAGTTCTTC
CASSDIPGQGNEQFF
>many|TRBJ2-1|TRBV7-6|NA
TGTGCCAGCAGCCCCGGTCATGAGCAGTTCTTC
CASSPGHEQFF
>many|TRBJ2-2|TRBV7-8|NA
TGTGCCAGCAGCCGGGGACAGAACACCGGGGAGCTGTTTTTT
CASSRGQNTGELFF
>few|TRBJ1-4|TRBV28|TRBD1
TGTGCCAGCAGTCCAAGGGACAGGGGTTGGTTAAGGGAAAAACTGTTTTTT
CASSPRDRGWLREKLFF
>many|TRBJ2-7|TRBV7-9|NA
TGTGCCAGCAGCTTAGGGGGGGCCCACGAGCAGTACTTC
CASSLGGAHEQYF
>many|TRBJ2-1|TRBV7-3|NA
TGTGCCAGCAGCGTCATCTCGGCCGATGAGCAGTTCTTC
CASSVISADEQFF
>few|TRBJ2-1|TRBV6-2/TRBV6-3|NA
TGTGCCAGCAGTCCCGCCCTTGGGAATGAGCAGTTCTTC
CASSPALGNEQFF
>NA|TRBJ1-2|TRBV7-2|NA
TGTGCCAGCAGCTCCGAGTTATCCAATAACTATGGCTACACCTTC
CASSSELSNNYGYTF
>many|TRBJ1-1|TRBV6-1|NA
TGTGCCAGCACCAACGGGGGGGAGGGACGGAACACTGAAGCTTTCTTT
CASTNGGEGRNTEAFF
>NA|TRBJ1-5|TRBV18|NA
TGTGCCAGCTCACCGGGGACGGGTCCGCCCCAGCATTTT
CASSPGTGPPQHF
>many|TRBJ1-1|TRBV4-2|NA
TGTGCCAGCAGCGCCCAACAGGGTTGGAACACTGAAGCTTTCTTT
CASSAQQGWNTEAFF
>many|TRBJ1-1|TRBV11-2|NA
TGTGCCAGCAGCTTAGGTTACGGGGACACTGAAGCTTTCTTT
CASSLGYGDTEAFF
>many|TRBJ2-7|TRBV6-6|TRBD2
TGTGCCAGCAGTTCCGGATCGGGCGGGAGGACGGGTGGACTTCCCTACGAGCAGTACTTC
CASSSGSGGRTGGLPYEQYF
>many|TRBJ2-3|TRBV29-1|TRBD2
TGCAGCGAGGGACTAGCGGGAGGTCCGGGTTCAGATACGCAGTATTTT
CSEGLAGGPGSDTQYF
>many|TRBJ2-7|TRBV11-1|NA
TGTGCCAGCAGCTTAGTGAGGCAGGGAAGTCCCTACGAGCAGTACTTC
CASSLVRQGSPYEQYF
>many|TRBJ1-1|TRBV10-2|NA
TGCGCCAGCAGGGACACTGAAGCTTTCTTT
CASRDTEAFF
>many|TRBJ1-4|TRBV20-1|NA
TGCAGTGCCAGCCCGGGGGCGGAAAAACTGTTTTTT
CSASPGAEKLFF
>NA|TRBJ2-5|TRBV7-2|NA
TGTGCCAGCAGCTTAGTGTTAGGGCAGGCGGAGACCCAGTACTTC
CASSLVLGQAETQYF
>NA|TRBJ2-1|TRBV6-1|NA
TGTGCCAGCAGCTTGGACTCCCGCTCCTACAATGAGCAGTTCTTC
CASSLDSRSYNEQFF
>many|TRBJ2-2|TRBV2|NA
TGTGCCAGCAGCCGGGGGCACACCGGGGAGCTGTTTTTT
CASSRGHTGELFF
>few|TRBJ2-3|TRBV7-2|NA
TGTGCCAGCAGCTTAGACACAGATACGCAGTATTTT
CASSLDTDTQYF
>many|TRBJ2-5|TRBV12-5|NA
TGTGCTAGTGGGACCTGGGGCGGTGGGGAAGAGACCCAGTACTTC
CASGTWGGGEETQYF
>few|TRBJ2-3|TRBV12-3/TRBV12-4|TRBD1
TGTGCCATCCGCCCGAGGGGGCGCAACACAGATACGCAGTATTTT
CAIRPRGRNTDTQYF
>NA|TRBJ2-1|TRBV20-1|NA
TGCAGTGCTTTTTCGAATGAGCAGTTCTTC
CSAFSNEQFF
>once|TRBJ2-3|TRBV4-2|TRBD2
TGTGCCAGCAGCCAAGGTATAGCGGGCCCCACAGATACGCAGTATTTT
CASSQGIAGPTDTQYF
>NA|TRBJ1-6|TRBV25-1|TRBD1
TGTGCCAGCACCGGACAGGGCTTGAGGGATTCACCCCTCCACTTT
CASTGQGLRDSPLHF
>many|TRBJ2-6|TRBV27|NA
TGTGCCAGCAGTTACCTCTCTGGGGCCAACGTCCTGACTTTC
CASSYLSGANVLTF
>NA|TRBJ2-1|TRBV28|TRBD2
TGCGCCAGCAGGCTAGCGGGAGGGCCGTCTGAGCAGTTCTTC
CASRLAGGPSEQFF
>few|TRBJ2-7|TRBV24-1|NA
TGTGCCACCAGTGATTCTCGGAACCCCGAATCCTACGAGCAGTACTTC
CATSDSRNPESYEQYF
>NA|TRBJ1-1|TRBV7-2|NA
TGTGCCAGCACCCAATACGCCGACGGGAACACTGAAGCTTTCTTT
CASTQYADGNTEAFF